This TCR beta chain emerged from a study of T cells in Graves' hyperthyroidism and ophthalmopathy. Study-level background: Sampling of peripheral blood happened at initial diagnosis, prior to any treatment. Notes on the study in general: Model predictions of ophthalmopathy came a median 6.5 months before onset.

From RNA transcripts, TCR beta CDR3 regions were amplified. An initial round of RT-PCR targeting the TCR CDR3 relied on the HTBI primer set. TCRdb reanalysed the multiplex PCR reads using MiXCR and keeps one entry per CDR3 protein. The sample holds 450,000 to 600,000 distinct CDR3 sequences, roughly 15% seen once. Patients were excluded because of uncontrolled infection, other autoimmune disease, pregnancy or lactation. Cells are PBMCs isolated from 10 ml of fresh blood. This clonotype was picked up many times. The antigen remains unidentified. This CDR3 has 16 residues. Looked up from germline, CDR1 is SNHLY and CDR2 is FYNNEI. The V end lost 6 bases, the J end lost 0 bases, and 15 bases lay between the germline ends.

Input material: blood. The chain carries TRBV2 and TRBJ1-3, with a weak D call TRBD1 (6 bases). The sequence came from a woman aged 40 to 50 with Graves' hyperthyroidism. DNA for the CDR3: TGTGCCAGCAGCCCAGGGGTACTTATCTCTGGAAACACCATATATTTT. Protein product: CASSPGVLISGNTIYF.